These T cell receptor beta chains were read from a single sample in a study of T cell responses to AZD1222 COVID-19 vaccine. Method: immunoSEQ multiplex PCR; TCRdb's copy keeps in-frame clones and lacks some. In the table there are about 150,000 clones, over 75% of which are singletons. The material was peripheral blood, obtained on day 0 of AZD1222 vaccination. The source of these receptors is an adult in good health. Both conserved end residues are part of each CDR3. Fields, in order: V gene, D gene, clone size, J gene, CDR3 protein, CDR3 DNA. The D gene is left open where the match is weak. Some rows have no size entry. The others give once, few or many, or a class for an expanded clone.

v_gene: TRBV5-1
d_gene: .
abundance: .
j_gene: TRBJ1-4
CDR3aa: CASSSGTTEKLFF
CDR3nt: TGCGCCAGCAGCTCCGGGACAACCGAAAAACTGTTTTTT

v_gene: TRBV4-1
d_gene: .
abundance: .
j_gene: TRBJ1-4
CDR3aa: CASSLGQINEKLFF
CDR3nt: TGCGCCAGCAGCCTCGGACAGATTAATGAAAAACTGTTTTTT

v_gene: TRBV6-5
d_gene: .
abundance: .
j_gene: TRBJ1-2
CDR3aa: CASRATSNYGYTF
CDR3nt: TGTGCCAGCAGGGCTACCTCTAACTATGGCTACACCTTC

v_gene: TRBV7-9
d_gene: .
abundance: .
j_gene: TRBJ1-2
CDR3aa: CASSLVQADNYGYTF
CDR3nt: TGTGCCAGCAGCTTAGTGCAGGCGGATAACTATGGCTACACCTTC

v_gene: TRBV5-6
d_gene: .
abundance: .
j_gene: TRBJ2-7
CDR3aa: CASSFTDDYEQYF
CDR3nt: TGTGCCAGCAGCTTTACCGACGACTACGAGCAGTACTTC

v_gene: TRBV2
d_gene: .
abundance: once
j_gene: TRBJ2-7
CDR3aa: CASSEAAHKQYF
CDR3nt: TGTGCCAGCAGTGAAGCCGCCCACAAGCAGTACTTC

v_gene: TRBV4-2
d_gene: .
abundance: once
j_gene: TRBJ2-5
CDR3aa: CASSQDLWGRETQYF
CDR3nt: TGTGCCAGCAGCCAAGATTTGTGGGGGCGGGAGACCCAGTACTTC

v_gene: TRBV5-6
d_gene: TRBD1
abundance: .
j_gene: TRBJ1-1
CDR3aa: CASSYDRGFMNTEAFF
CDR3nt: TGTGCCAGCAGCTACGACAGGGGGTTCATGAACACTGAAGCTTTCTTT

v_gene: TRBV9
d_gene: .
abundance: few
j_gene: TRBJ1-1
CDR3aa: CASSPSSVIAAFF
CDR3nt: TGTGCCAGCAGCCCCTCATCGGTCATAGCAGCTTTCTTT

v_gene: TRBV7-9
d_gene: .
abundance: .
j_gene: TRBJ1-1
CDR3aa: CASSLVGNTEAFF
CDR3nt: TGTGCCAGCAGCTTAGTCGGGAACACTGAAGCTTTCTTT

v_gene: TRBV2
d_gene: .
abundance: .
j_gene: TRBJ1-1
CDR3aa: CASSGQGHNTEAFF
CDR3nt: TGTGCCAGCAGTGGGCAAGGGCACAACACTGAAGCTTTCTTT

v_gene: TRBV5-4
d_gene: .
abundance: .
j_gene: TRBJ2-1
CDR3aa: CASSLGGQYDFHEQFF
CDR3nt: TGTGCCAGCAGCTTGGGGGGGCAGTACGATTTTCATGAGCAGTTCTTC

v_gene: TRBV28
d_gene: .
abundance: .
j_gene: TRBJ1-2
CDR3aa: CASSFPGQSANYGYTF
CDR3nt: TGTGCCAGCAGTTTCCCCGGACAGTCAGCTAACTATGGCTACACCTTC

v_gene: TRBV6-5
d_gene: .
abundance: .
j_gene: TRBJ1-4
CDR3aa: CASSYTQGRWHEKLFF
CDR3nt: TGTGCCAGCAGTTACACCCAGGGTCGGTGGCATGAAAAACTGTTTTTT

v_gene: TRBV6-1
d_gene: .
abundance: once
j_gene: TRBJ1-1
CDR3aa: CASSETPYVPNTEAFF
CDR3nt: TGTGCCAGCAGTGAAACCCCATATGTCCCTAACACTGAAGCTTTCTTT

v_gene: TRBV6-2/TRBV6-3
d_gene: .
abundance: .
j_gene: TRBJ1-2
CDR3aa: CASSYNNPNYGYTF
CDR3nt: TGTGCCAGCAGTTACAATAACCCTAACTATGGCTACACCTTC

v_gene: TRBV6-6
d_gene: .
abundance: .
j_gene: TRBJ2-3
CDR3aa: CASSSRTDTQYF
CDR3nt: TGTGCCAGCAGTTCACGCACAGATACGCAGTATTTT

v_gene: TRBV5-1
d_gene: TRBD2
abundance: .
j_gene: TRBJ2-5
CDR3aa: CASSLRPGLAGEIRQQETQYF
CDR3nt: TGCGCCAGCAGCTTGCGGCCGGGACTAGCGGGAGAAATTCGTCAGCAAGAGACCCAGTACTTC

v_gene: TRBV23-1
d_gene: TRBD2
abundance: .
j_gene: TRBJ2-7
CDR3aa: CASSTTSGREAYEQYF
CDR3nt: TGCGCCAGCAGCACCACTAGCGGGAGGGAAGCCTACGAGCAGTACTTC

v_gene: TRBV10-2
d_gene: .
abundance: .
j_gene: TRBJ1-1
CDR3aa: CASQAKSNTEAFF
CDR3nt: TGCGCCAGCCAGGCTAAGTCCAACACTGAAGCTTTCTTT

v_gene: TRBV29-1
d_gene: .
abundance: .
j_gene: TRBJ2-2
CDR3aa: CSAAASVTGELFF
CDR3nt: TGCAGCGCCGCGGCTAGCGTCACCGGGGAGCTGTTTTTT

v_gene: TRBV30
d_gene: TRBD1
abundance: .
j_gene: TRBJ1-2
CDR3aa: CAIDGQGDYGYTF
CDR3nt: TGTGCCATAGATGGACAGGGGGACTATGGCTACACCTTC

v_gene: TRBV5-4
d_gene: TRBD1
abundance: once
j_gene: TRBJ2-1
CDR3aa: CASSRGQGALVNEQFF
CDR3nt: TGTGCCAGCAGCCGAGGACAGGGGGCCCTGGTCAATGAGCAGTTCTTC

v_gene: TRBV30
d_gene: .
abundance: .
j_gene: TRBJ1-6
CDR3aa: CAWSAPRGPLHF
CDR3nt: TGTGCCTGGAGTGCACCCCGAGGACCCCTCCACTTT

v_gene: TRBV18
d_gene: .
abundance: few
j_gene: TRBJ1-1
CDR3aa: CASSPQLNTEAFF
CDR3nt: TGTGCCAGCTCACCGCAGTTGAACACTGAAGCTTTCTTT

v_gene: TRBV6-5
d_gene: .
abundance: once
j_gene: TRBJ1-6
CDR3aa: CASSPSGPYYSPLHF
CDR3nt: TGTGCCAGCAGCCCCTCGGGACCCTACTATTCACCCCTCCACTTT

v_gene: TRBV28
d_gene: TRBD1
abundance: .
j_gene: TRBJ1-5
CDR3aa: CATLLWDRDNQPQHF
CDR3nt: TGTGCCACCCTACTGTGGGACAGGGACAATCAGCCCCAGCATTTT

v_gene: TRBV2
d_gene: .
abundance: .
j_gene: TRBJ1-2
CDR3aa: CASSSQGIGYGYTF
CDR3nt: TGTGCCAGCAGTAGTCAGGGCATTGGCTATGGCTACACCTTC

v_gene: TRBV5-1
d_gene: .
abundance: .
j_gene: TRBJ1-2
CDR3aa: CASSSTVNGYTF
CDR3nt: TGCGCCAGCAGCTCGACAGTCAATGGCTACACCTTC

v_gene: TRBV5-8
d_gene: TRBD2
abundance: .
j_gene: TRBJ2-1
CDR3aa: CASSLSGEPYNEQFF
CDR3nt: TGTGCCAGCAGCTTGAGCGGGGAACCCTACAATGAGCAGTTCTTC

v_gene: TRBV10-2
d_gene: .
abundance: .
j_gene: TRBJ2-1
CDR3aa: CASQIGAVSGEQFF
CDR3nt: TGCGCCAGCCAGATTGGGGCGGTTTCCGGTGAGCAGTTCTTC